The rows below give T cell receptor beta chains drawn from one sample of a study of T cell responses to AZD1222 COVID-19 vaccine. TCRdb's table, derived via immunoSEQ multiplex PCR, lists solely in-frame clones and lacks some. Among under 150,000 clones, approximately 92% were seen once, and the ten largest hold approximately 3.4%. The sequences come from peripheral blood, collected on day 0 of AZD1222 vaccination. These receptors were collected from an adult in good health. The CDR3 runs from the conserved cysteine through the conserved F or W. Each record gives: V gene, D gene, J gene, clone size, CDR3 protein, CDR3 DNA. A D gene is named only where the DNA matches it firmly. The size entry is marked missing in some rows and otherwise reads once, few, many or a size class.

v_gene: TRBV6-2/TRBV6-3
d_gene: .
j_gene: TRBJ2-1
abundance: .
CDR3aa: CASSYGPTGEQFF
CDR3nt: TGTGCCAGCAGTTACGGCCCGACGGGGGAGCAGTTCTTC

v_gene: TRBV6-5
d_gene: .
j_gene: TRBJ2-1
abundance: .
CDR3aa: CASKSSPYPQGQFF
CDR3nt: TGTGCCAGCAAATCGTCCCCTTATCCCCAGGGGCAGTTCTTC

v_gene: TRBV30
d_gene: TRBD2
j_gene: TRBJ2-3
abundance: .
CDR3aa: CAWSLTSGYTDTQYF
CDR3nt: TGTGCCTGGAGTTTGACTAGCGGTTACACAGATACGCAGTATTTT

v_gene: TRBV2
d_gene: .
j_gene: TRBJ1-1
abundance: .
CDR3aa: CASSQGRRTEAFF
CDR3nt: TGTGCCAGCAGTCAGGGACGTAGGACTGAAGCTTTCTTT

v_gene: TRBV30
d_gene: TRBD1
j_gene: TRBJ1-1
abundance: .
CDR3aa: CAWIPPGGLAAFF
CDR3nt: TGTGCCTGGATACCTCCAGGGGGCTTGGCAGCTTTCTTT

v_gene: TRBV6-5
d_gene: .
j_gene: TRBJ1-1
abundance: .
CDR3aa: CASNGGFTEAFF
CDR3nt: TGTGCCAGCAACGGGGGATTTACTGAAGCTTTCTTT

v_gene: TRBV15
d_gene: .
j_gene: TRBJ1-3
abundance: .
CDR3aa: CATSSTASVRGGGNTIYF
CDR3nt: TGTGCCACCAGCTCAACCGCCTCTGTCCGGGGGGGTGGAAACACCATATATTTT

v_gene: TRBV4-1
d_gene: TRBD1
j_gene: TRBJ1-2
abundance: .
CDR3aa: CASSPRPGTGADYGYTF
CDR3nt: TGCGCCAGCAGCCCCCGTCCCGGGACAGGGGCGGACTATGGCTACACCTTC

v_gene: TRBV18
d_gene: TRBD1
j_gene: TRBJ1-2
abundance: .
CDR3aa: CASSPGQVLGYTF
CDR3nt: TGTGCCAGCTCACCCGGACAGGTTCTTGGCTACACCTTC

v_gene: TRBV4-2
d_gene: .
j_gene: TRBJ1-4
abundance: .
CDR3aa: CASSPFQTEPHEKLFF
CDR3nt: TGTGCCAGCAGCCCGTTCCAAACGGAGCCCCATGAAAAACTGTTTTTT

v_gene: TRBV29-1
d_gene: TRBD1
j_gene: TRBJ1-2
abundance: .
CDR3aa: CSVEEGQGEGYGYTF
CDR3nt: TGCAGCGTTGAAGAAGGACAGGGTGAGGGATATGGCTACACCTTC

v_gene: TRBV19
d_gene: .
j_gene: TRBJ1-1
abundance: .
CDR3aa: CASALSMNTEAFF
CDR3nt: TGTGCCAGTGCCCTGTCCATGAACACTGAAGCTTTCTTT

v_gene: TRBV11-2
d_gene: .
j_gene: TRBJ2-3
abundance: .
CDR3aa: CASSLAPGSDTQYF
CDR3nt: TGTGCCAGCAGCTTGGCCCCAGGGTCAGATACGCAGTATTTT

v_gene: TRBV4-1
d_gene: TRBD2
j_gene: TRBJ2-7
abundance: .
CDR3aa: CASSQEGSGRRIYEQYF
CDR3nt: TGCGCCAGCAGCCAAGAAGGTAGCGGGAGACGGATCTACGAGCAGTACTTC

v_gene: TRBV28
d_gene: .
j_gene: TRBJ1-1
abundance: .
CDR3aa: CASSPVGAGTEAFF
CDR3nt: TGTGCCAGCAGTCCCGTCGGCGCAGGGACTGAAGCTTTCTTT

v_gene: TRBV5-1
d_gene: .
j_gene: TRBJ1-1
abundance: .
CDR3aa: CASSPGFLEDTEAFF
CDR3nt: TGCGCCAGCAGCCCAGGGTTTCTCGAGGACACTGAAGCTTTCTTT

v_gene: TRBV6-5
d_gene: TRBD2
j_gene: TRBJ2-7
abundance: .
CDR3aa: CASSYGTSGIYEQYF
CDR3nt: TGTGCCAGCAGCTATGGGACTAGCGGGATATACGAGCAGTACTTC

v_gene: TRBV7-3
d_gene: .
j_gene: TRBJ1-2
abundance: .
CDR3aa: CASSPAGRRTYGYTF
CDR3nt: TGTGCCAGCAGCCCGGCTGGACGGAGAACCTATGGCTACACCTTC

v_gene: TRBV5-1
d_gene: .
j_gene: TRBJ2-7
abundance: once
CDR3aa: CASSLGRPSYEQYF
CDR3nt: TGCGCCAGCAGCTTGGGGAGGCCCTCCTACGAGCAGTACTTC

v_gene: TRBV5-1
d_gene: .
j_gene: TRBJ1-1
abundance: .
CDR3aa: CASSLGSYTEAFF
CDR3nt: TGCGCCAGCAGCTTGGGCAGCTACACTGAAGCTTTCTTT

v_gene: TRBV19
d_gene: .
j_gene: TRBJ2-1
abundance: .
CDR3aa: CASTPTRLWNEQFF
CDR3nt: TGTGCCAGTACGCCTACGAGGCTCTGGAATGAGCAGTTCTTC

v_gene: TRBV5-8
d_gene: .
j_gene: TRBJ2-2
abundance: .
CDR3aa: CASSLSADTGELFF
CDR3nt: TGTGCCAGCAGCTTGTCCGCGGACACCGGGGAGCTGTTTTTT

v_gene: TRBV7-3
d_gene: TRBD1
j_gene: TRBJ2-1
abundance: .
CDR3aa: CASSLGQGVMVF
CDR3nt: TGTGCCAGCAGCTTAGGACAGGGGGTAATGGTCTTC

v_gene: TRBV13
d_gene: TRBD2
j_gene: TRBJ2-3
abundance: .
CDR3aa: CASSLRLAGGDTQYF
CDR3nt: TGTGCCAGCAGCTTAAGGCTAGCGGGTGGAGATACGCAGTATTTT

v_gene: TRBV5-1
d_gene: .
j_gene: TRBJ2-2
abundance: .
CDR3aa: CASSLAADTGELFF
CDR3nt: TGCGCCAGCAGCTTGGCTGCTGACACCGGGGAGCTGTTTTTT

v_gene: TRBV15
d_gene: TRBD1
j_gene: TRBJ1-5
abundance: .
CDR3aa: CATSRPDRGNQPQHF
CDR3nt: TGTGCCACCAGCAGACCCGACAGGGGGAATCAGCCCCAGCATTTT

v_gene: TRBV28
d_gene: TRBD1
j_gene: TRBJ1-5
abundance: .
CDR3aa: CASSPRGTGATNNQPQHF
CDR3nt: TGTGCCAGCAGCCCTAGGGGGACAGGGGCCACCAACAATCAGCCCCAGCATTTT